This TCR beta chain was identified during a study of blood T cell repertoires in COVID-19. Whole-study context: There were acute and convalescent COVID-19 samples, and they came from the United States, Italy and Spain. PBMCs, B-cell-depleted T cells, or T cells were the source of the cDNA or gDNA that made up the material.

There are 14 residues in the CDR3. Looked up from germline, CDR1 is LGHDT and CDR2 is YNNKEL (reference sequence). J gave up 5 bases and V 1 base, and 4 bases lay outside the gene matches. Original processing notes: Quantification of nucleated cells was approximated via reference gene primer amplification. Here immunoSEQ multiplex PCR was the method, and the copy in TCRdb shows in-frame clones only, minus some. V, J and clone size are taken as reported in that table, and D and trimming were inferred from the DNA itself. Altogether roughly 250,000 clones are present, approximately 79% being singletons, with the ten largest covering around 4.1%.

Sequenced material: peripheral blood. This chain uses TRBV3-1 (or the pseudogene TRBV3-2) with TRBJ1-1; 7 positions match TRBD1. The clonotype originates from a woman aged 40 to 50 with active or convalescent COVID-19. The chain's CDR3 is CASSQGDRATEAFF. The CDR3 DNA sequence: TGTGCCAGCAGCCAAGGCGACAGGGCGACTGAAGCTTTCTTT.